The present T cell receptor beta chain was sequenced within a study of regulatory T cells in long-lasting Graves disease. Specified time point: newly diagnosed GD, antithyroid drugs for less than 3 months. Isolated PBMC RNA provided the starting material for the TCR library. The sample holds a few counts of this clonotype. V lost 1 base to trimming and J lost 3 bases; unmatched junction nucleotides: 8. The germline gives CDR1 LGHDT, CDR2 YNNKEL (reference sequence). The CDR3 extends over 18 amino acids. HTBI primers from iRepertoire and Arm-PCR of CDR3 regions yielded the TCR beta libraries. MiXCR, run by TCRdb on the multiplex PCR reads, gives a single entry per CDR3 protein. Of around 450,000 distinct CDR3 sequences in the sample, 15% were seen once. In addition, the sample was reused for a study of T cells in Graves' hyperthyroidism and ophthalmopathy.

This TCR was sampled from a woman aged 25 to 39 with Graves disease. The sample here was peripheral blood mononuclear cells (PBMCs), taken at new diagnosis, from a patient treated with antithyroid drugs. V gene TRBV3-1 combines with J gene TRBJ2-2; 10 bases are a match to TRBD2. CDR3 amino acids: CASSQASIAGGHTGELFF. In DNA form, the CDR3 reads TGTGCCAGCAGCCAAGCCTCTATAGCGGGAGGCCACACCGGGGAGCTGTTTTTT.